This T cell receptor beta chain comes out of a study of blood T cell repertoires in COVID-19. With 7 bases removed from V and 0 bases from J, the gap between germline ends came to 6 bases. The CDR3 is 12 residues long. Method: immunoSEQ multiplex PCR; TCRdb's copy keeps in-frame clones and lacks some. The sample yields fewer than 150,000 clones, 87% seen once. Sequencing used peripheral blood. The genes are TRBV6-7 and TRBJ2-5, with D perhaps TRBD2 (6 bases). TRBV6-7 is noted as an ORF with a role that remains uncertain. This receptor was taken from a woman aged 40 to 55 with acute or convalescent COVID-19. The CDR3 loop reads CASTSDQETQYF. The CDR3 DNA reads as TGTGCCAGCACTAGCGACCAAGAGACCCAGTACTTC.